A selection of T cell receptor beta chains follows, all from one sample in a study of blood T cells in healthy people across ages. Via MiXCR, TCRdb re-called the 5' RACE reads, giving one row per CDR3 protein. The sample yields fewer than 1,200,000 distinct CDR3 sequences, almost 25% seen once. Separately, the same data were catalogued under a study of T cells of mothers and their children.

Source material: blood. Receptor source: a girl under 10 years old in good health. The CDR3 runs from the conserved cysteine through the conserved F or W. The order of the fields is CDR3 DNA, CDR3 protein, clone size, J gene, V gene, D gene. A D gene is named only where the DNA matches it firmly. Only part of the rows carry a size: once, few, many, or a class if the clone is expanded.

CDR3nt: TGCAGCGTTAGCCTAGCGGGGGCACGGAATGAGCAGTTCTTC; CDR3aa: CSVSLAGARNEQFF; abundance: -; j_gene: TRBJ2-1; v_gene: TRBV29-1; d_gene: TRBD2
CDR3nt: TGCGCCAGCAGCTATGTCGGCTATGGCTACACCTTC; CDR3aa: CASSYVGYGYTF; abundance: -; j_gene: TRBJ1-2; v_gene: TRBV5-1; d_gene: -
CDR3nt: TGCAGTGCTAGAGATGGACCGTCCTACGAGCAGTACTTC; CDR3aa: CSARDGPSYEQYF; abundance: -; j_gene: TRBJ2-7; v_gene: TRBV20-1; d_gene: -
CDR3nt: TGTGCCAGCAACCAGGGACAGGGGGGCTACACCTTC; CDR3aa: CASNQGQGGYTF; abundance: -; j_gene: TRBJ1-2; v_gene: TRBV7-2; d_gene: TRBD1
CDR3nt: TGTGCCAGCAGATCCCCCGGGGGCTACGAGCAGTACTTC; CDR3aa: CASRSPGGYEQYF; abundance: -; j_gene: TRBJ2-7; v_gene: TRBV6-6; d_gene: -
CDR3nt: TGTGCCAGCCTCTTCAGCCCTGACAGGGGGTCCAGTGAGCAGTACTTC; CDR3aa: CASLFSPDRGSSEQYF; abundance: few; j_gene: TRBJ2-7; v_gene: TRBV6-1; d_gene: TRBD1
CDR3nt: TGCAGCGCCGAATCAGGGGACTATGGCTACACCTTC; CDR3aa: CSAESGDYGYTF; abundance: -; j_gene: TRBJ1-2; v_gene: TRBV29-1; d_gene: -
CDR3nt: TGTGCCAGCAGTTTATGCCTCCCGTGGGGACAAATGGAATGGGACTATGGCTACACCTTC; CDR3aa: CASSLCLPWGQMEWDYGYTF; abundance: few; j_gene: TRBJ1-2; v_gene: TRBV28; d_gene: -
CDR3nt: TGTGCCAGCAGCTTAGTTAGAGTAGCGGGAGGGACAGAAAACACCGGGGATCTGTTTTTT; CDR3aa: CASSLVRVAGGTENTGDLFF; abundance: -; j_gene: TRBJ2-2; v_gene: TRBV7-8; d_gene: TRBD2
CDR3nt: TGTGCCAGCAGCCAAATTAGCGGGAGGTACACCGGGGAGCTGTTTTTT; CDR3aa: CASSQISGRYTGELFF; abundance: few; j_gene: TRBJ2-2; v_gene: TRBV7-2; d_gene: TRBD2
CDR3nt: TGCAGCGGTTTAGCGGGAGACCCTACGGGGCAGTTCTTC; CDR3aa: CSGLAGDPTGQFF; abundance: -; j_gene: TRBJ2-1; v_gene: TRBV29-1; d_gene: TRBD2
CDR3nt: TGTGCCACGTCCCGGGGGGAGGGAGGAAGCTCTGGAAACACCATATATTTT; CDR3aa: CATSRGEGGSSGNTIYF; abundance: few; j_gene: TRBJ1-3; v_gene: TRBV6-1; d_gene: -
CDR3nt: TGCAGCGCTTCCAGGGAGACATACAATGAGCAGTTCTTC; CDR3aa: CSASRETYNEQFF; abundance: -; j_gene: TRBJ2-1; v_gene: TRBV29-1; d_gene: -
CDR3nt: TGTGCCACCAGCCGGGACAGGGGGCGAACCGGGGAGCTGTTTTTT; CDR3aa: CATSRDRGRTGELFF; abundance: few; j_gene: TRBJ2-2; v_gene: TRBV15; d_gene: TRBD1
CDR3nt: TGTGCCACCAGCAGGAGGGACTACAATGAGCAGTTCTTC; CDR3aa: CATSRRDYNEQFF; abundance: once; j_gene: TRBJ2-1; v_gene: TRBV15; d_gene: -
CDR3nt: TGTGCCAGCAGGGCCTGGGGGGGCACAGATACGCAGTATTTT; CDR3aa: CASRAWGGTDTQYF; abundance: -; j_gene: TRBJ2-3; v_gene: TRBV5-4; d_gene: -
CDR3nt: TGCAGCGTTGTAGGGACGCAAGAGACCCAGTACTTC; CDR3aa: CSVVGTQETQYF; abundance: -; j_gene: TRBJ2-5; v_gene: TRBV29-1; d_gene: -
CDR3nt: TGTGCCAGCAGTCCCCGCGGGGGGCGCGACGAGCAGTACTTC; CDR3aa: CASSPRGGRDEQYF; abundance: -; j_gene: TRBJ2-7; v_gene: TRBV28; d_gene: TRBD2
CDR3nt: TGCGCCAGCACCTGGACTAGCGGAAGCACAGATACGCAGTATTTT; CDR3aa: CASTWTSGSTDTQYF; abundance: -; j_gene: TRBJ2-3; v_gene: TRBV4-1; d_gene: TRBD2
CDR3nt: TGTGCCAGCAGCCAAGATGTGGGACTTAACTATGGCTACACCTTC; CDR3aa: CASSQDVGLNYGYTF; abundance: few; j_gene: TRBJ1-2; v_gene: TRBV4-2; d_gene: -
CDR3nt: TGTGCCAGCAGCTTCTTGACAGAAAAAGCTTTCTTT; CDR3aa: CASSFLTEKAFF; abundance: -; j_gene: TRBJ1-1; v_gene: TRBV7-2; d_gene: -
CDR3nt: TGTGCCAGCAGCCCCTCGGGCGACAGTATTCATACGCAGTATTTT; CDR3aa: CASSPSGDSIHTQYF; abundance: -; j_gene: TRBJ2-3; v_gene: TRBV6-1; d_gene: -
CDR3nt: TGCGCCAGCAGCCAAGAAGTGCGGACTAGCGGGGCCTACGAGCAGTACTTC; CDR3aa: CASSQEVRTSGAYEQYF; abundance: -; j_gene: TRBJ2-7; v_gene: TRBV4-1; d_gene: TRBD2
CDR3nt: TGCAGCCCCCCGGCACCCTCTGGGGCCAACGTCCTGACTTTC; CDR3aa: CSPPAPSGANVLTF; abundance: few; j_gene: TRBJ2-6; v_gene: TRBV20-1; d_gene: -
CDR3nt: TGTGCCAGCAGCTCCACCCCAGTGGGACTAGCTTCTGTTGAGCAGTTCTTC; CDR3aa: CASSSTPVGLASVEQFF; abundance: -; j_gene: TRBJ2-1; v_gene: TRBV7-9; d_gene: TRBD2
CDR3nt: TGCAGTGTCGCGTCTTGGGCTGCAACTAATGAAAAACTGTTTTTT; CDR3aa: CSVASWAATNEKLFF; abundance: -; j_gene: TRBJ1-4; v_gene: TRBV20-1; d_gene: -
CDR3nt: TGTGCCAGCAGCTCCGGGGCTAACTATGGCTACACCTTC; CDR3aa: CASSSGANYGYTF; abundance: many; j_gene: TRBJ1-2; v_gene: TRBV7-3; d_gene: -
CDR3nt: TGCAGCGCCGCAAGAGGGGCAGGGGGCGGCTACGAGCAGTACTTC; CDR3aa: CSAARGAGGGYEQYF; abundance: -; j_gene: TRBJ2-7; v_gene: TRBV29-1; d_gene: TRBD1
CDR3nt: TGTGCCGGCAGGGCCACCTTCAGGGATGAAAAACTGTTTTTT; CDR3aa: CAGRATFRDEKLFF; abundance: -; j_gene: TRBJ1-4; v_gene: TRBV6-1; d_gene: -
CDR3nt: TGTGCCAGCTTCCGTGAGGACAGGCCGTACTATGGCTACACCTTC; CDR3aa: CASFREDRPYYGYTF; abundance: many; j_gene: TRBJ1-2; v_gene: TRBV6-2/TRBV6-3; d_gene: TRBD1
CDR3nt: TGCAGCGTCGATTTAATCGGGACAGTCGGGGTGTATGAGCAGTTCTTC; CDR3aa: CSVDLIGTVGVYEQFF; abundance: -; j_gene: TRBJ2-1; v_gene: TRBV29-1; d_gene: TRBD1
CDR3nt: TGTGCCAGCAGCTTAGAGGGTCACCCTCCCTACAATGAGCAGTTCTTC; CDR3aa: CASSLEGHPPYNEQFF; abundance: -; j_gene: TRBJ2-1; v_gene: TRBV11-2; d_gene: -
CDR3nt: TGCGCCGGCAGCCTTTCGGGACAGGGGGCCTACAATGAGCAGTTCTTC; CDR3aa: CAGSLSGQGAYNEQFF; abundance: -; j_gene: TRBJ2-1; v_gene: TRBV4-3; d_gene: TRBD1
CDR3nt: TGTGCCAGCAGCTTAACGGGACAGATGAACACTGAAGCTTTCTTT; CDR3aa: CASSLTGQMNTEAFF; abundance: -; j_gene: TRBJ1-1; v_gene: TRBV7-3; d_gene: TRBD1
CDR3nt: TGTGCCAGCACCGACCCCCTATGGGAGACCCAGTACTTC; CDR3aa: CASTDPLWETQYF; abundance: -; j_gene: TRBJ2-5; v_gene: TRBV7-2; d_gene: -
CDR3nt: TGCAGTGCTAGAGGGGACAGGGGCAACGAGCGGTACTTC; CDR3aa: CSARGDRGNERYF; abundance: few; j_gene: TRBJ2-7; v_gene: TRBV20-1; d_gene: TRBD1
CDR3nt: TGTGCCAGCTTTGGACTGTCCAATGAGCAGTTCTTC; CDR3aa: CASFGLSNEQFF; abundance: -; j_gene: TRBJ2-1; v_gene: TRBV27; d_gene: -
CDR3nt: TGTGCCAGCAGCTTTACGGCGAACACTGAAGCTTCCTTT; CDR3aa: CASSFTANTEASF; abundance: -; j_gene: TRBJ1-1; v_gene: TRBV7-9; d_gene: -
CDR3nt: TGTGCCAGCAGACCTCGGACAGATAATCAGCCCCAGCATTTT; CDR3aa: CASRPRTDNQPQHF; abundance: -; j_gene: TRBJ1-5; v_gene: TRBV6-1; d_gene: -
CDR3nt: TGTGCCAGCAGTTCCAGGGAGCGTGAGCAGTTCTTC; CDR3aa: CASSSREREQFF; abundance: -; j_gene: TRBJ2-1; v_gene: TRBV12-3/TRBV12-4; d_gene: -
CDR3nt: TGCAGCGTTTGTCCGGGAGCGTGCACAGATACGCAGTATTTT; CDR3aa: CSVCPGACTDTQYF; abundance: many; j_gene: TRBJ2-3; v_gene: TRBV29-1; d_gene: -
CDR3nt: TGTGCCAGCAGCGTCGGGGGAGTGGGCTACGAGCAGTACTTC; CDR3aa: CASSVGGVGYEQYF; abundance: few; j_gene: TRBJ2-7; v_gene: TRBV9; d_gene: -
CDR3nt: TGCAGCGTCCTTTGGGCGGATTCCTACGAGCAGTACTTC; CDR3aa: CSVLWADSYEQYF; abundance: -; j_gene: TRBJ2-7; v_gene: TRBV29-1; d_gene: -
CDR3nt: TGTGCCAGCAGCTTTGGGCGGCGGGGGGCCCTTGACTACGAGCAGTACTTC; CDR3aa: CASSFGRRGALDYEQYF; abundance: -; j_gene: TRBJ2-7; v_gene: TRBV13; d_gene: TRBD2
CDR3nt: TGTGCCAGCAGTTTAGCGGGGGGATCCTCCTATAATTCACCCCTCCACTTT; CDR3aa: CASSLAGGSSYNSPLHF; abundance: -; j_gene: TRBJ1-6; v_gene: TRBV27; d_gene: -
CDR3nt: TGTGCCAGCAGTTTAGGAGGCCTAGCGTGGTCCTACGAGCAGTACTTC; CDR3aa: CASSLGGLAWSYEQYF; abundance: -; j_gene: TRBJ2-7; v_gene: TRBV12-3/TRBV12-4; d_gene: -
CDR3nt: TGTGCCAGCAGGTCGGGGGGGGCCCACTACGAGCAGTACTTC; CDR3aa: CASRSGGAHYEQYF; abundance: few; j_gene: TRBJ2-7; v_gene: TRBV6-6; d_gene: TRBD2